This TCR beta chain was sequenced in a study of blood T cell repertoires in COVID-19. Data came from immunoSEQ multiplex PCR; TCRdb stores just in-frame clones and leaves some out. Of 450,000 or so clones listed, roughly 88% are singletons. There are 13 residues in the CDR3. V was trimmed by 0 bases and J by 6 bases, leaving 8 bases between them. Per the germline V gene, CDR1 is MGHRA and CDR2 is YSYEKL. The gene calls are TRBV4-1 and TRBJ1-1; possible D gene TRBD1, 6 bases. Sample: PBMCs or T cells enriched from blood (not recorded which). The TCR was taken from a man aged 18 to 29 who had recovered from COVID-19. The CDR3 reads CASSQDRTAEAFF. The CDR3 nucleotides read TGCGCCAGCAGCCAAGATCGGACAGCTGAAGCTTTCTTT.